One sample yielded the 18 T cell receptor beta chains listed below, sequenced in a study of cytomegalovirus exposure and HLA in healthy donors (dated 2017 in TCRdb). Library generation was performed with the immunoSEQ multiplex PCR assay. For the multiplex PCR, a mixture combining 60 forward primers for TCR Vbeta segments and 13 reverse primers for TCR Jbeta segments was used. Drawn from immuneACCESS, this table holds only the in-frame rearrangements with V and J called that TCRdb kept. Clones are partly lost; checked studies trace under half to an unresolved V gene and leave the rest unexplained. This sample's table contains some 110,000 clones. 2% to 2.5% of the sample is held by the ten biggest clonotypes. Input material: PBMCs. Source of these receptors: a man aged 35-49 years in good health and CMV-seronegative.

The CDR3 protein is CASSINAGLGYTF. The CDR3 bases are TGTGCCAGTAGTATAAACGCAGGGTTGGGCTACACCTTC. This chain connects TRBV19 to TRBJ1-2; weak D call: TRBD1 (5 bases). CDR1 and CDR2 from the germline V gene are LNHDA and SQIVND (reference sequence). This CDR3 has 13 residues. Trimming removed 2 bases from V and 8 bases from J, with 12 bases in between.

This sequence joins TRBV7-6 and TRBJ2-1, with TRBD2 as a possible D gene (5 bases). Germline V lookup: CDR1 SGHVS, CDR2 FNYEAQ. This CDR3 comprises 14 residues. The ends were cut back, 6 bases at V and 9 bases at J, with 18 bases in the middle. Here the CDR3 DNA reads TGTGCCAGCAGTTGGCGCGCAGGAGGTAGTGAGCAGTTCTTC. This gives the protein CASSWRAGGSEQFF.

The CDR3 region is CASSRQTGFTEAFF. CDR3 sequence (DNA): TGTGCCAGTAGTAGGCAAACAGGGTTCACTGAAGCTTTCTTT. This chain uses TRBV19 with TRBJ1-1; weak D call: TRBD1 (6 bases). The germline V gene has CDR1 LNHDA and CDR2 SQIVND (reference sequence). The CDR3 loop spans 14 amino acids. V was pared by 4 bases and J by 4 bases, with 13 bases between.

The gene calls are TRBV5-4 and TRBJ1-2; D is possibly TRBD1 (6 bases). Germline CDR1 is SGHNT and CDR2 is YYREEE (reference sequence). The germline V and J ends were trimmed by 3 bases and 2 bases, with 11 bases remaining between them. The CDR3 is made up of 14 amino acids. In nucleotides, the CDR3 is TGTGCCAGCAGCTCGCAGGGGCTGAACTATGGCTACACCTTC. The encoded protein is CASSSQGLNYGYTF. Together with reference TRBV5-4 and TRBJ1-2, the CDR3 gives the full variable domain: ETGVTQSPTHLIKTRGQQVTLRCSSQSGHNTVSWYQQALGQGPQFIFQYYREEENGRGNFPPRFSGLQFPNYSSELNVNALELDDSALYLCASSSQGLNYGYTFGSGTRLTVV.

The rearrangement uses TRBV5-1 and TRBJ1-1; tentatively, D is TRBD1 (6 bases). V lost 0 bases and J 5 bases, leaving 14 bases between the germline ends. Per the germline V gene, CDR1 is SGHRS and CDR2 is YFSETQ. The CDR3 has 15 residues. The DNA for the CDR3 is TGCGCCAGCAGCTTGGAGGGCAGGGGCCGAACTGAAGCTTTCTTT. It yields the protein CASSLEGRGRTEAFF. Drawing the rest from reference TRBV5-1 and TRBJ1-1, the complete variable domain is KAGVTQTPRYLIKTRGQQVTLSCSPISGHRSVSWYQQTPGQGLQFLFEYFSETQRNKGNFPGRFSGRQFSNSRSEMNVSTLELGDSALYLCASSLEGRGRTEAFFGQGTRLTVV.

The CDR3 protein is CASSVTGKNTEAFF. The CDR3 DNA is TGCGCCAGCAGCGTCACAGGGAAGAACACTGAAGCTTTCTTT. The chain recombines TRBV5-1 with TRBJ1-1; weak D call: TRBD1 (6 bases). The V end was cut by 4 bases, the J end by 1 base, with 11 bases between. From germline, CDR1 is SGHRS and CDR2 YFSETQ. The CDR3 spans 14 residues.

This rearrangement joins TRBV6-4 to TRBJ2-5; perhaps TRBD2 as D (5 bases). Germline V gives CDR1 MRHNA, CDR2 SNTAGT. This CDR3 comprises 12 residues. V was trimmed by 4 bases and J by 4 bases, leaving 7 bases between them. The CDR3 is CASSAGGETQYF. CDR3 coding DNA: TGTGCCAGCAGTGCTGGAGGAGAGACCCAGTACTTC.

CDR3 in amino acids: CASSSKEQGLENEKLFF. The CDR3 DNA sequence: TGTGCCAGCAGCTCGAAGGAACAGGGGCTCGAAAATGAAAAACTGTTTTTT. This sequence joins TRBV5-4 and TRBJ1-4; 7 bases line up with TRBD1. The CDR3 length is 17 residues. V was pared by 3 bases and J by 5 bases, with 13 bases of the junction left unmatched. In germline, CDR1 is SGHNT, CDR2 YYREEE (reference sequence). Drawing the rest from reference TRBV5-4 and TRBJ1-4, the complete variable domain is ETGVTQSPTHLIKTRGQQVTLRCSSQSGHNTVSWYQQALGQGPQFIFQYYREEENGRGNFPPRFSGLQFPNYSSELNVNALELDDSALYLCASSSKEQGLENEKLFFGSGTQLSVL.

The chain joins TRBV5-1 to TRBJ2-1; 9 nucleotides agree with TRBD2. The CDR3 runs to 15 residues. Trimming cost V 0 bases and J 8 bases; bases outside gene matches: 6. The germline V gene encodes CDR1 SGHRS and CDR2 YFSETQ. CDR3 DNA sequence: TGCGCCAGCAGCTTGGTTGCGGGAGGGTCAGATGAGCAGTTCTTC. It is translated as CASSLVAGGSDEQFF.

The chain is built from TRBV7-2 and TRBJ2-7; D might be TRBD2 (6 bases). Germline V CDR1 and CDR2: SGHTA, FQGNSA. CDR3 length equals 16 residues. Trimming pared 1 base from V and 2 bases from J, leaving 15 bases between. DNA of the CDR3: TGTGCCAGCAGCTTAGGCGGTGGGAGGAACCCCTACGAGCAGTACTTC. Translation gives CASSLGGGRNPYEQYF.

The chain uses TRBV19 and TRBJ2-7, with TRBD1 matching over 9 bases. Trimming at V came to 5 bases and at J to 6 bases, leaving 11 bases not matched to a gene. Germline V gene data show CDR1 as LNHDA and CDR2 as SQIVND (reference sequence). The CDR3 is 15 residues long. CDR3 region: CASSLEDRGTSEQYF. In DNA form, the CDR3 reads TGTGCCAGTAGTCTCGAGGACAGGGGTACTTCCGAGCAGTACTTC.

This chain connects TRBV27 to TRBJ1-5; TRBD1 agrees at 10 bases. The CDR3 is 16 residues long. The germline gives CDR1 MNHEY, CDR2 SMNVEV (reference sequence). With V trimmed by 0 bases and J by 7 bases, 6 bases remained unmatched. The CDR3 sequence is CASSLSPGQGIQPQHF. In DNA, the CDR3 is TGTGCCAGCAGTTTATCGCCGGGACAGGGGATCCAGCCCCAGCATTTT.

As concerns this clone: Other DNA sequences in the sample encode the same CDR3. The chain recombines TRBV5-4 with TRBJ1-3; TRBD1 matches at 8 bases. The V gene end was trimmed by 4 bases and the J gene end by 7 bases; junction bases not matched to a gene: 16. The CDR3 covers 17 residues. Per the germline V gene, CDR1 is SGHNT and CDR2 is YYREEE (reference sequence). The CDR3 nucleotides read TGTGCCAGCAGCAAAGGGCAGGGGGCCATGTTAACCAACACCATATATTTT. This encodes CASSKGQGAMLTNTIYF.

The chain is built from TRBV10-3 and TRBJ1-4; 8 positions agree with TRBD1. The J segment lost 8 bases and the V segment lost 11 bases, leaving 7 bases of the junction unmatched. Germline lookup yields CDR1 ENHRY and CDR2 SYGVKD. The CDR3 length is 12 residues. As DNA, the CDR3 is TGTGCCTCCACAGGGGGACCCGAAAAACTGTTTTTT. Its translation: CASTGGPEKLFF.

This chain joins TRBV5-1 and TRBJ2-5; TRBD2 is a possible D gene (5 bases). In germline, CDR1 is SGHRS, CDR2 YFSETQ. V was cut by 4 bases and J by 2 bases, with 12 bases left in between. The CDR3 is made up of 14 amino acids. The CDR3 DNA is TGCGCCAGCAGCCGTACGACTAAACAAGAGACCCAGTACTTC. Residues: CASSRTTKQETQYF.

The chain recombines TRBV9 with TRBJ2-1, with 14 bases matching TRBD2. Germline assignment: CDR1 SGDLS and CDR2 YYNGEE. V gave up 4 bases and J gave up 11 bases; unmatched junction bases: 5. The CDR3 spans 14 residues. CDR3: CASSLGLAGEQQFF. The CDR3 DNA sequence: TGTGCCAGCAGCCTGGGACTAGCGGGAGAGCAGCAGTTCTTC.

The chain carries TRBV10-3 and TRBJ2-1; TRBD2 matches 11 bases. The CDR3 runs to 17 residues. V lost 0 bases, J lost 9 bases, and 10 bases stayed unmatched. Germline CDR1 is ENHRY and CDR2 is SYGVKD. CDR3 sequence (DNA): TGTGCCATCAGTGAGTCGAAACTAGCGGGGGCTAAGGGTGAGCAGTTCTTC. This translates into CAISESKLAGAKGEQFF.

The chain is built from TRBV21-1 and TRBJ2-5; the table's D gene call, TRBD2, was not cross checked with the DNA. Near its end, the DNA agrees better with TRBJ2-7, so the J call may be wrong. TRBV21-1 is a recognized pseudogene. The CDR3 has 15 residues. For the CDR3, the DNA is TGTGCCAGCAGCAAAAGGACTAGCGGTACCTACGAGCAGTACTTC. Its protein product is CASSKRTSGTYEQYF.